Sequencing of this T cell receptor beta chain was carried out in a study of cytomegalovirus exposure and HLA in healthy donors. General study findings and limits: Earlier analysis found most TCR beta V segments productive about 90% or about 30% of the time. Most TCR sequences were rare, but some public TCRs occurred in many donors. Follow-up analysis found HLA locus-dependent TCR association rates, highest for DRB1 and lowest for HLA-C.

Turning to this clone: The antigen is unknown.

Primers for the PCR totalled 60 Vbeta and 13 Jbeta. Profiled with immunoSEQ multiplex PCR; TCRdb holds only in-frame clones, not every one. Of 200,000 to 250,000 clones in the sample, 65% to 85% are singletons; the top ten hold roughly 0.66%. The source of this sequence is a boy younger than 10 in good health and CMV-seronegative. The material sequenced was PBMCs.

For the CDR3, the DNA is TGTGCCAGCAGCCGCGGGACAGGGCTGAACACAGATACGCAGTATTTT. Translating it yields CASSRGTGLNTDTQYF. The chain has TRBV11-1 and TRBJ2-3; 9 positions match TRBD1. V lost 5 bases and J lost 2; bases outside the gene matches: 8. The CDR3 runs to 16 residues. Germline CDR1 is SGHAT and CDR2 is FQDESV (reference sequence).